This entry lists 17 T cell receptor beta chains sequenced from one sample in a study of CD8 T cells in ankylosing spondylitis. TCRdb re-called the 5' RACE reads with MiXCR, one entry per CDR3 protein. The sample has 340,000 or so distinct CDR3 sequences; approximately 14% are singletons. The sample comprised blood, either unsorted or a sorted T cell fraction (not recorded which). These receptors were obtained from a male donor with ankylosing spondylitis or in good health (not recorded which).

This chain links TRBV7-2 with TRBJ2-3; tentatively, D is TRBD1 (5 bases). This CDR3 is 15 amino acids long. Germline V gene sequence: CDR1 SGHTA, CDR2 FQGNSA. V lost 0 bases to trimming and J lost 1 base, with 8 bases between them. The CDR3 nucleotides read TGTGCCAGCAGCTTAGCGCAGGGCCGCACAGATACGCAGTATTTT. Translating gives CASSLAQGRTDTQYF.

There are a few counts of this clonotype. In DNA, the CDR3 is TGTGCCAGCAGTTTAACACACGCGAACACCGGGGAGCTGTTTTTT. It yields the protein CASSLTHANTGELFF. The chain has TRBV27 and TRBJ2-2; D gene ambiguous. The germline gives CDR1 MNHEY, CDR2 SMNVEV (reference sequence). Between the trimmed V and J ends, which lost 2 bases and 0 bases, there was a span of 7 bases. The CDR3 runs to 15 residues.

This clonotype was seen only a few times. This chain connects TRBV18 to TRBJ2-1; no clear D gene. Germline V gene lookup returns CDR1 KGHSH and CDR2 LQKENI. The length of the CDR3 is 13 residues. V lost 2 bases and J lost 0, with 2 bases in between. CDR3 amino acids: CASSPVSYNEQFF. The CDR3 DNA reads as TGTGCCAGCTCACCAGTCTCCTACAATGAGCAGTTCTTC.

This clonotype has a count of ten or more. The CDR3 spells CASSLFGNQPQHF. CDR3 nucleotide sequence: TGTGCCAGCAGCTTATTCGGGAATCAGCCCCAGCATTTT. The V call is TRBV7-2, the J call TRBJ1-5; D gene unclear. The V gene's germline CDR1 is SGHTA and CDR2 FQGNSA. Trimming left V 2 bases short and J 4 bases short, with 6 bases between. The CDR3 extends over 13 amino acids.

The genes are TRBV7-9 and TRBJ1-1; D is perhaps TRBD1 (6 bases). Germline CDR1 and CDR2: SEHNR and FQNEAQ (reference sequence). The length of the CDR3 is 13 residues. The V end was cut by 5 bases, the J end by 10 bases, with 17 bases between. The CDR3 spells CASSENGGARAFF. DNA for the CDR3: TGTGCCAGCAGCGAAAACGGGGGGGCGAGAGCTTTCTTT.

This chain uses TRBV5-1 with TRBJ1-1; 10 bases map to TRBD1. From germline, CDR1 is SGHRS and CDR2 YFSETQ. The CDR3 extends over 14 amino acids. The V and J ends lost 7 bases and 2 bases, in that order; junction bases with no gene match: 5. CDR3 sequence: CASRRDRGNTEAFF. DNA of the CDR3: TGCGCCAGCCGAAGGGACAGGGGAAACACTGAAGCTTTCTTT.

The chain has TRBV5-5 and TRBJ2-3; 10 bases match TRBD2. This CDR3 has 17 residues. The germline V gene has CDR1 SGHKS and CDR2 YYEKEE (reference sequence). J was trimmed by 3 bases and V by 2 bases; bases with no gene match: 9. CDR3 sequence: CASSLRAGGLATDTQYF. The CDR3 DNA sequence: TGTGCCAGCAGCTTAAGAGCGGGAGGGCTGGCTACAGATACGCAGTATTTT.

V usage is TRBV5-1 and J usage is TRBJ2-5; TRBD2 agrees at 10 bases. Germline V gene lookup returns CDR1 SGHRS and CDR2 YFSETQ. CDR3 size: 16 residues. The J segment lost 5 bases and the V segment lost 0 bases, leaving 7 bases of the junction unmatched. Written as DNA, the CDR3 is TGCGCCAGCAGCTTGGGGGCTAGCGGGGGCGTTGAGACCCAGTACTTC. Translated, it gives CASSLGASGGVETQYF.

This chain connects TRBV7-6 to TRBJ2-3; no definite D call. CDR1 SGHVS and CDR2 FNYEAQ come from the germline V gene. Between the trimmed V and J ends, which lost 0 bases and 4 bases, there was a span of 5 bases. This CDR3 region has 13 residues. In nucleotides, the CDR3 is TGTGCCAGCAGCTTAGCGGTAGCAGATACGCAGTATTTT. It specifies CASSLAVADTQYF.

This clonotype came up a few times. In DNA form, the CDR3 reads TGTGCCAGCAGCCCGACAGGGGCGCCCTATGGCTACACCTTC. Protein product: CASSPTGAPYGYTF. The chain joins TRBV3-1 to TRBJ1-2; 8 positions agree with TRBD1. V was pared by 4 bases and J by 4 bases, with 5 bases of the junction left unmatched. The CDR3 contains 14 residues. Germline CDR1 and CDR2: LGHDT and YNNKEL (reference sequence).

This clonotype was found a few times. The chain links TRBV28 to TRBJ1-6, with unresolved D. Germline CDR1 and CDR2: MDHEN and SYDVKM. The CDR3 has 13 residues. Trimming pared 7 bases from V and 11 bases from J, leaving 15 bases between. Here the CDR3 DNA reads TGTGCCAGCACCTCCCCCAGCCGTCCACCCCTCCACTTT. Translation: CASTSPSRPPLHF.

The chain combines TRBV10-3 with TRBJ2-2; 12 bases agree with TRBD1. J lost 6 bases, V lost 7 bases, and 6 bases had no gene match. CDR3 length equals 15 residues. CDR1 and CDR2 from the germline V gene are ENHRY and SYGVKD. Here the CDR3 DNA reads TGTGCCATCAATTCGGGACAGGGGGCATCCGGGGAGCTGTTTTTT. Its translation is CAINSGQGASGELFF.

This clonotype was counted only a few times. The genes are TRBV11-2 and TRBJ1-5; D remains ambiguous. The V end was cut by 0 bases, the J end by 7 bases, with 10 bases between. Germline CDR1 reads SGHAT; CDR2 reads FQNNGV. The CDR3 runs 14 residues. CDR3 nucleotide sequence: TGTGCCAGCAGCTTAGAGGGGTCGTGGCAGCCCCAGCATTTT. Protein product: CASSLEGSWQPQHF.

This clonotype was detected only a few times. The V gene is TRBV18, the J gene TRBJ2-7; D may correspond to TRBD1 or TRBD2 (6 bases each). Trimming pared 6 bases from V and 0 bases from J, leaving 18 bases between. From germline, CDR1 is KGHSH and CDR2 LQKENI. The CDR3 runs 16 residues. The CDR3 sequence: CASSLNGGGSSYEQYF. The CDR3 region has the DNA TGTGCCAGCTCCCTAAACGGGGGCGGCAGCTCCTACGAGCAGTACTTC. The entire variable domain, with the rest obtained from reference TRBV18 and TRBJ2-7, is as follows: NAGVMQNPRHLVRRRGQEARLRCSPMKGHSHVYWYRQLPEEGLKFMVYLQKENIIDESGMPKERFSAEFPKEGPSILRIQQVVRGDSAAYFCASSLNGGGSSYEQYFGPGTRLTVT.

This clonotype was seen more than once but under ten times. For the CDR3, the DNA is TGTGCCACCAAGGGTGGAAATGAAAAACTGTTTTTT. Residues: CATKGGNEKLFF. The chain has TRBV12-3 or TRBV12-4 and TRBJ1-4; D is ambiguous. V was cut by 10 bases and J by 5 bases, with 11 bases left in between. The CDR3 has 12 amino acids.

This clonotype showed up just a few times. This chain uses TRBV4-1 with TRBJ1-2; 7 nucleotides match TRBD1. The CDR3 is 15 residues long. The ends lost 1 base at V and 2 bases at J; junction bases unmatched: 4. Germline V gene lookup returns CDR1 MGHRA and CDR2 YSYEKL. The CDR3 loop is CASSQGLGQNYGYTF. The CDR3 nucleotides are TGCGCCAGCAGCCAAGGATTGGGACAGAACTATGGCTACACCTTC.

V gene TRBV4-1 combines with J gene TRBJ2-7; D uncertain. Germline V gene sequence: CDR1 MGHRA, CDR2 YSYEKL. CDR3 length equals 13 residues. Trimming took off 0 bases at V and 6 bases at J, with 9 bases between the two ends. The CDR3 sequence is CASSQDRLGEQYF. In nucleotides, the CDR3 is TGCGCCAGCAGCCAAGACCGGCTCGGCGAGCAGTACTTC.